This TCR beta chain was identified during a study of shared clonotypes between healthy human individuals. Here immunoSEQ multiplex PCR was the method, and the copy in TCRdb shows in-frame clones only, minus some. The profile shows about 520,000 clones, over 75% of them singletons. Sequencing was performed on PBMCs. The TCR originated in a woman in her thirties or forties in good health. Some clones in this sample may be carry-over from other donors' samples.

The CDR3 region is CATFRTGQPQHF. The CDR3 DNA is TGTGCCACCTTCCGGACGGGACAGCCCCAGCATTTT. The rearrangement uses TRBV19 and TRBJ1-5; the D is unclear. The CDR3 covers 12 residues. V gave up 10 bases and J gave up 7 bases, with 14 bases separating them. CDR1 is LNHDA and CDR2 is SQIVND in the germline V gene (reference sequence).